These 6 T cell receptor beta chains came from one sample sequenced in a study of T-cell memory formation after mild COVID-19. TCRdb used MiXCR to reprocess the 5' RACE reads, holding one entry per CDR3 protein. The table records 150,000 to 200,000 distinct CDR3 sequences, under 14% of them present only once. Sequencing used PBMCs or a T cell subset sorted from them (not recorded which). Receptor source: a man younger than 35 who had mild COVID-19 (a few samples of this study predate the infection). Cell type and time point are not known.

The table lists this clonotype with many counts. V usage is TRBV6-4 and J usage is TRBJ2-3; D possibly matches TRBD1 or TRBD2 (5 bases each). V was trimmed by 4 bases and J by 4 bases, leaving 12 bases between them. The CDR3 spans 14 residues. Germline lookup yields CDR1 MRHNA and CDR2 SNTAGT. The chain's CDR3 is CASSVGQGADTQYF. The CDR3 nucleotides are TGTGCCAGCAGTGTTGGCCAGGGAGCAGATACGCAGTATTTT.

This chain joins TRBV7-8 and TRBJ2-3; 10 bases line up with TRBD2. This CDR3 has 18 amino acids. The V and J ends lost 3 bases and 2 bases, in that order; junction bases with no gene match: 11. From germline, CDR1 is SGHVS and CDR2 FQNEAQ. The CDR3 region has the DNA TGTGCCAGCAGCTTGATAGTAGCGGGGGGTACTATCACAGATACGCAGTATTTT. Protein: CASSLIVAGGTITDTQYF.

This clonotype came up a few times. The chain joins TRBV20-1 to TRBJ2-3; 7 bases fit TRBD2. Germline assignment: CDR1 DFQATT and CDR2 SNEGSKA (reference sequence). This CDR3 has 15 amino acids. J gave up 3 bases and V 6 bases, and 12 bases lay outside the gene matches. The CDR3 loop is CSARSPGLSTDTQYF. The DNA of the CDR3 is TGCAGTGCGCGGAGTCCGGGACTAAGTACAGATACGCAGTATTTT.

The V and J genes are TRBV5-1 and TRBJ2-2; D remains unclear. V lost 5 bases to trimming and J lost 1 base, with 3 bases between them. Germline V gene lookup returns CDR1 SGHRS and CDR2 YFSETQ. The CDR3 is 12 residues long. CDR3 coding DNA: TGCGCCAGCAGTAAGAACACCGGGGAGCTGTTTTTT. The encoded protein is CASSKNTGELFF.

The chain couples TRBV15 to TRBJ2-4; D assignment may be TRBD1 or TRBD2 (6 bases each). Germline V CDR1 and CDR2: LNHNV, YYDKDF (reference sequence). The ends were cut back, 3 bases at V and 3 bases at J, with 15 bases in the middle. The CDR3 contains 16 residues. CDR3 sequence: CATSSHGGRIKNIQYF. For the CDR3, the DNA is TGTGCCACCAGCAGCCATGGGGGGCGGATCAAAAACATTCAGTACTTC.

This clonotype was found many times. V and J are TRBV30 and TRBJ2-5; weak D call: TRBD2 (5 bases). The germline V gene has CDR1 GTSNPN and CDR2 SVGIG (reference sequence). The length of the CDR3 is 15 residues. Between the trimmed V and J ends, which lost 1 base and 5 bases, there was a span of 17 bases. The CDR3 DNA sequence: TGTGCCTGGAGTGAGGGAGCACAAACGGGGGAGACCCAGTACTTC. Residues: CAWSEGAQTGETQYF.